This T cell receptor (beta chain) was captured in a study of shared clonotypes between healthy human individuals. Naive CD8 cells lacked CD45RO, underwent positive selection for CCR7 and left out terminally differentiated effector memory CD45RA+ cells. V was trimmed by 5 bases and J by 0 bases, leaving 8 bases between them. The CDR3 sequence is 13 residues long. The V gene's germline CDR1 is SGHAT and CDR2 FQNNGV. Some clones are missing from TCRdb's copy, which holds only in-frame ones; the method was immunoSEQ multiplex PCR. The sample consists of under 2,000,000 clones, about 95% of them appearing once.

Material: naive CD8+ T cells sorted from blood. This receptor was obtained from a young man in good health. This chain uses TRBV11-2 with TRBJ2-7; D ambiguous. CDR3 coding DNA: TGTGCCAGCAGCCCCCTAATCTCCTACGAGCAGTACTTC. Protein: CASSPLISYEQYF.